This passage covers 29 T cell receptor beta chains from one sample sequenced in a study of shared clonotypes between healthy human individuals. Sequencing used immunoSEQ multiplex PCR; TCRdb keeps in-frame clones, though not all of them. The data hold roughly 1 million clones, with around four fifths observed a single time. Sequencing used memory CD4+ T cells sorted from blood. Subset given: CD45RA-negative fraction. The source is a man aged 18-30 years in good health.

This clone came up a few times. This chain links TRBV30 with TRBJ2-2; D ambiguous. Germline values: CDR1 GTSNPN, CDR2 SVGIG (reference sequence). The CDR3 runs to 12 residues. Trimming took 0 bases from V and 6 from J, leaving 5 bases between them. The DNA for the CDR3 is TGTGCCTGGAGTGTTAAGCCCGGGGAGCTGTTTTTT. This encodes CAWSVKPGELFF.

CDR3 bases: TGCGCCAGCAGTCACCAGGGGGTCCAAGAGACCCAGTACTTC. This sequence encodes CASSHQGVQETQYF. The chain links TRBV23-1 to TRBJ2-5, with 7 bases lining up with TRBD1. TRBV23-1 is given ORF status, its function remaining uncertain. The CDR3 length is 14 residues. Losses at the gene ends were 3 bases for V and 1 base for J; bases not matched to a gene: 2.

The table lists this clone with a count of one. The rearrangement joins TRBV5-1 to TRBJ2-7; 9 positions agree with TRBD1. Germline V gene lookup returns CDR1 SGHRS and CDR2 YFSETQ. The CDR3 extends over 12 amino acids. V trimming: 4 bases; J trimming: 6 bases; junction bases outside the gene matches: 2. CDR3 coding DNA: TGCGCCAGCAGCGTGACAGGGGGCGAGCAGTACTTC. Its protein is CASSVTGGEQYF.

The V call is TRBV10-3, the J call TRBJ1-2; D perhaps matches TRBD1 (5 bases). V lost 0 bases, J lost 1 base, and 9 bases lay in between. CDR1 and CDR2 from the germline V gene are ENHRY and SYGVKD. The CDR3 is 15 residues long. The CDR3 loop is CAISESRTLNYGYTF. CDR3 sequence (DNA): TGTGCCATCAGTGAGTCCCGGACACTTAACTATGGCTACACCTTC.

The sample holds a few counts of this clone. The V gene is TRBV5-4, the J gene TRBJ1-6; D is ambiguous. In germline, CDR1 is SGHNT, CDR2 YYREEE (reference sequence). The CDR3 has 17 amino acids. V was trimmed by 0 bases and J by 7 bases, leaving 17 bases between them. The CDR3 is CASSLVSVGVGNSPLHF. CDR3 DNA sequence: TGTGCCAGCAGCTTGGTTTCGGTCGGTGTCGGGAATTCACCCCTCCACTTT.

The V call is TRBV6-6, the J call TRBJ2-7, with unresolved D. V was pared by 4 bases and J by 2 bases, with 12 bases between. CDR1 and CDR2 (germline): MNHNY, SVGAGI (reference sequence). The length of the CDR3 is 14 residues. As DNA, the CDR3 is TGTGCCAGCAGTTCACACGGGTTCCCCTACGAGCAGTACTTC. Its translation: CASSSHGFPYEQYF.

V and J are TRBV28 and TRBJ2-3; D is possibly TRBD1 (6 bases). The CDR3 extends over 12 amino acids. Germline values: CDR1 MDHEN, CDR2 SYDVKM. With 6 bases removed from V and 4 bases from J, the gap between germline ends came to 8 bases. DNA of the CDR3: TGTGCCAGCAGGTACAGGGCAGATACGCAGTATTTT. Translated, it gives CASRYRADTQYF. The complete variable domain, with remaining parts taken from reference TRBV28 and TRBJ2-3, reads DVKVTQSSRYLVKRTGEKVFLECVQDMDHENMFWYRQDPGLGLRLIYFSYDVKMKEKGDIPEGYSVSREKKERFSLILESASTNQTSMYLCASRYRADTQYFGPGTRLTVL.

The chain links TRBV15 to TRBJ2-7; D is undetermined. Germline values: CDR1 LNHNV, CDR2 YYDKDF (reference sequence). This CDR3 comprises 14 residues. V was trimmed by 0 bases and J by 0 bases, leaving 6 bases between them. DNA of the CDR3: TGTGCCACCAGCAGAGATACGAGCTCCTACGAGCAGTACTTC. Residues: CATSRDTSSYEQYF.

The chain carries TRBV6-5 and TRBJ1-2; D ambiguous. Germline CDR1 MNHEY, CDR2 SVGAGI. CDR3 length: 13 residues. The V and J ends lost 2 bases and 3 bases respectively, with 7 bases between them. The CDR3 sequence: CASSYLRDYGYTF. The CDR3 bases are TGTGCCAGCAGTTACCTCCGGGACTATGGCTACACCTTC.

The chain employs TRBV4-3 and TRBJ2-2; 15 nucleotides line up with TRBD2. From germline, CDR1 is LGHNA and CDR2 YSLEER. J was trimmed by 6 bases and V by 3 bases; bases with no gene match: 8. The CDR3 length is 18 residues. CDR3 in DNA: TGCGCCAGCAGCCAGAGGACTAGCGGGAGGGGGATGGCCGGGGAGCTGTTTTTT. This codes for CASSQRTSGRGMAGELFF.

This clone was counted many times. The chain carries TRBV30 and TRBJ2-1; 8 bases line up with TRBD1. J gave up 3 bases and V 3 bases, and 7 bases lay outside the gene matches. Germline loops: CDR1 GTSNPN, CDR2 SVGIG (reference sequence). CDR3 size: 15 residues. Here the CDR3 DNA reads TGTGCCTGGAGCGCAGGACAGGGACACTACAATGAGCAGTTCTTC. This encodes CAWSAGQGHYNEQFF.

Here the CDR3 DNA reads TGTGCCAGCACCATAAGGGGACAGCGGTCGTCGATCTACGAGCAGTACTTC. This gives the protein CASTIRGQRSSIYEQYF. J is TRBJ2-7 and V is TRBV2; 7 bases align to TRBD1. The J segment lost 3 bases and the V segment lost 7 bases, leaving 18 bases of the junction unmatched. Germline CDR1 SNHLY, CDR2 FYNNEI. This CDR3 has 17 residues.

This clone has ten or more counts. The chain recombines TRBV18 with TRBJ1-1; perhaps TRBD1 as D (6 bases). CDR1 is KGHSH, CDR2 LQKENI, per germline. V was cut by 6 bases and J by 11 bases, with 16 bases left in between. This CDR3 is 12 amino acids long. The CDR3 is CASSADRHEAFF. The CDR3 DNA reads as TGTGCCAGCTCGGCGGACAGACACGAGGCTTTCTTT.

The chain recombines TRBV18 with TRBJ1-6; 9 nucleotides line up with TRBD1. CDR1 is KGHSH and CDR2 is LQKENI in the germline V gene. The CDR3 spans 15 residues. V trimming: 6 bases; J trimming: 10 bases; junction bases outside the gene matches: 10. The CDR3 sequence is CASSLPPGQGSPLHF. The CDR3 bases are TGTGCCAGCTCGCTACCCCCGGGACAGGGCTCACCCCTCCACTTT.

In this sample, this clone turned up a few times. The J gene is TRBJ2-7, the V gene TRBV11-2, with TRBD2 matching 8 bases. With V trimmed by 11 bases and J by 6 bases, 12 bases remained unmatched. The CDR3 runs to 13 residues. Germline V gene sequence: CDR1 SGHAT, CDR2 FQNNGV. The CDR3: CAAGSGSSSEQYF. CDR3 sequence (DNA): TGTGCCGCGGGGAGCGGGAGCTCTAGCGAGCAGTACTTC.

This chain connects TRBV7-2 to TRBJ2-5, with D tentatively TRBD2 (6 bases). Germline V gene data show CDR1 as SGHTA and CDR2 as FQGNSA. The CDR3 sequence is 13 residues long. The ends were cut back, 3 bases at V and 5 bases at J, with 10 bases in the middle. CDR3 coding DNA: TGTGCCAGCAGCTTCGGGGGTAGTGAGACCCAGTACTTC. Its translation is CASSFGGSETQYF.

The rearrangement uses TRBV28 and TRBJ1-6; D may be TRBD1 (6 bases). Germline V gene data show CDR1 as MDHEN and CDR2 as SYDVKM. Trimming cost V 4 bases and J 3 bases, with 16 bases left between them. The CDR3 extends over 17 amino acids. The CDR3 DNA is TGTGCCAGCAGTTCAGCGGGACACAAATACTATAATTCACCCCTCCACTTT. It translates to CASSSAGHKYYNSPLHF.

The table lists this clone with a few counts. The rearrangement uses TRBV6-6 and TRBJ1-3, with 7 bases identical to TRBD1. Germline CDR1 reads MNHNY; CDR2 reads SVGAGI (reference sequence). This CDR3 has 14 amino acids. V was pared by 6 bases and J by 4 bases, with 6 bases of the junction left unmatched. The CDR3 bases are TGTGCCAGCAGGACGGGACAGATGGGAAACACCATATATTTT. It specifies CASRTGQMGNTIYF.

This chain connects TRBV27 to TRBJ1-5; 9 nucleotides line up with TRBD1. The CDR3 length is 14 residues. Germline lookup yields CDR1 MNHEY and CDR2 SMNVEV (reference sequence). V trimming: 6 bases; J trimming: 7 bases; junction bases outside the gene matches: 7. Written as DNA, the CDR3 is TGTGCCAGCAGCCTGGACAGGGGATTGCAGCCCCAGCATTTT. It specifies CASSLDRGLQPQHF.

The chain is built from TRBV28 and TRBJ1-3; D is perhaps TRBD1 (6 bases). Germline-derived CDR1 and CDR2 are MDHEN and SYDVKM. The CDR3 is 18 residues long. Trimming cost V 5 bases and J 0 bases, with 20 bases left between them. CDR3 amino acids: CASSPPGQKGSSGNTIYF. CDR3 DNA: TGTGCCAGCAGTCCCCCCGGACAGAAGGGTAGCTCTGGAAACACCATATATTTT.

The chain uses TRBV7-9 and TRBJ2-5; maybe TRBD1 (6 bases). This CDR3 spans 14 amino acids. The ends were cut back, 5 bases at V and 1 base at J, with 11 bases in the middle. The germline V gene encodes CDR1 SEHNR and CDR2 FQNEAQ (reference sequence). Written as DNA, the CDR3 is TGTGCCAGCAGCCGTAGGACAGTCCAAGAGACCCAGTACTTC. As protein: CASSRRTVQETQYF.

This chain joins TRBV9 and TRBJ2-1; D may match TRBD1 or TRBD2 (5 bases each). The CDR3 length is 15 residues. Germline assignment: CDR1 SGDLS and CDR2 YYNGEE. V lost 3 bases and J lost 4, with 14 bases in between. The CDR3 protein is CASSETGDLYNEQFF. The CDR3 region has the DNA TGTGCCAGCAGCGAGACCGGGGACCTATACAATGAGCAGTTCTTC.

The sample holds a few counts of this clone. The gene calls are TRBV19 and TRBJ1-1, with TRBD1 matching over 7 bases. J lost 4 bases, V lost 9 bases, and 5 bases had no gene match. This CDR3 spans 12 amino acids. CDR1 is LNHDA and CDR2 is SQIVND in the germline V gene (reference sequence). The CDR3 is CASDREGTEAFF. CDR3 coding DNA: TGTGCCAGCGACAGGGAGGGCACTGAAGCTTTCTTT.

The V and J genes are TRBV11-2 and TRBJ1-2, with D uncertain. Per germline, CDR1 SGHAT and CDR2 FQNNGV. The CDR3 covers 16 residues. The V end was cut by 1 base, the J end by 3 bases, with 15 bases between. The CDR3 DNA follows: TGTGCCAGCAGCTTAGGGGCTAATAAGCGGGACTATGGCTACACCTTC. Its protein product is CASSLGANKRDYGYTF.

The CDR3 loop is CASSYTGQGAYEQYF. CDR3 nucleotides: TGTGCCAGCAGTTACACGGGACAGGGGGCCTACGAGCAGTACTTC. This rearrangement joins TRBV6-5 to TRBJ2-7; 11 nucleotides match TRBD1. CDR1 and CDR2 from the germline V gene are MNHEY and SVGAGI. V dropped 2 bases and J dropped 2; count of bases not matched to a gene: 2. There are 15 residues in the CDR3.

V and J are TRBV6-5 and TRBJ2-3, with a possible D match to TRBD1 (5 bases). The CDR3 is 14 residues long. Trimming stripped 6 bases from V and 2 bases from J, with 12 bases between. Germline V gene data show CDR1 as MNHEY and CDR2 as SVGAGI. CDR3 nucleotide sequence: TGTGCCAGCAGAAATGACAGAAACACAGATACGCAGTATTTT. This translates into CASRNDRNTDTQYF.

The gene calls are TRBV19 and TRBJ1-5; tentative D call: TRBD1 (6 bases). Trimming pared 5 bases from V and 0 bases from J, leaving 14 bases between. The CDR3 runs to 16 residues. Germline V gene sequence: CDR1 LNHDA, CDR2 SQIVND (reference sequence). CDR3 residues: CASSPKQGLSNQPQHF. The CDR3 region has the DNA TGTGCCAGTAGTCCCAAACAGGGCCTTAGCAATCAGCCCCAGCATTTT.

The chain's CDR3 is CASRGAGTGNQPQHF. The CDR3 DNA is TGTGCCAGCAGGGGAGCTGGGACAGGCAATCAGCCCCAGCATTTT. The chain uses TRBV6-1 and TRBJ1-5; 7 nucleotides line up with TRBD1. There are 15 residues in the CDR3. With V trimmed by 6 bases and J by 2 bases, 7 bases remained unmatched. CDR1 is MNHNS and CDR2 is SASEGT in the germline V gene.

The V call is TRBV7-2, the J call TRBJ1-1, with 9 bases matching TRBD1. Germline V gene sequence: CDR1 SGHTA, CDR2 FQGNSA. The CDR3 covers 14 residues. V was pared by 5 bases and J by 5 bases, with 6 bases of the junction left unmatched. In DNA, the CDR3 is TGTGCCAGCAGCACGAGACAGGGGGAGACTGAAGCTTTCTTT. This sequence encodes CASSTRQGETEAFF.